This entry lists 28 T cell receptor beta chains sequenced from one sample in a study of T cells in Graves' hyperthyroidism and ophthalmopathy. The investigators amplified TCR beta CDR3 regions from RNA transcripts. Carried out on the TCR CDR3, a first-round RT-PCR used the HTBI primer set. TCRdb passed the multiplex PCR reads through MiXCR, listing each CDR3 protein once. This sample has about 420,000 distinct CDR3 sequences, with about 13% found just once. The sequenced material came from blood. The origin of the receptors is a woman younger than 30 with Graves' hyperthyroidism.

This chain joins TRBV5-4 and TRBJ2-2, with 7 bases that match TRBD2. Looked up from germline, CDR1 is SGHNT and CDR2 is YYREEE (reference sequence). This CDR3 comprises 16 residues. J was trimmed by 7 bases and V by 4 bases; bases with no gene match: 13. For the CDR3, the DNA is TGTGCCAGCAGCAAACCTACTGGGGGGGGAAGCGGGGAGCTGTTTTTT. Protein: CASSKPTGGGSGELFF.

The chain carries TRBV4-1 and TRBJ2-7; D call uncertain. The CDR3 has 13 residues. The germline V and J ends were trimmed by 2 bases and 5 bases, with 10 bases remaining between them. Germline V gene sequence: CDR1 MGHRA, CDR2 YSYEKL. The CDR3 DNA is TGCGCCAGCAGCCAATCTAGATTCAACGAGCAGTACTTC. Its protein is CASSQSRFNEQYF.

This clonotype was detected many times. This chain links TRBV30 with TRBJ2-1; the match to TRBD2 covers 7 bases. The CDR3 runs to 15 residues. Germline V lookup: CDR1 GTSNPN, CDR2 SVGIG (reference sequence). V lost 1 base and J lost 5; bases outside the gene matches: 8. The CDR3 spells CAWSGTAAGDNEQFF. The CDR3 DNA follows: TGTGCCTGGAGTGGCACGGCGGCGGGGGACAATGAGCAGTTCTTC. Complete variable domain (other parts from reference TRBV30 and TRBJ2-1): SQTIHQWPATLVQPVGSPLSLECTVEGTSNPNLYWYRQAAGRGLQLLFYSVGIGQISSEVPQNLSASRPQDRQFILSSKKLLLSDSGFYLCAWSGTAAGDNEQFFGPGTRLTVL.

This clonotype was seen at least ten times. DNA of the CDR3: TGTGCCAGCAGTTTTGGGGAGGTTGAGACCCAGTACTTC. Translation gives CASSFGEVETQYF. This chain connects TRBV12-3 or TRBV12-4 to TRBJ2-5; possibly TRBD2 for D (6 bases). This CDR3 has 13 amino acids. With 3 bases removed from V and 5 bases from J, the gap between germline ends came to 10 bases.

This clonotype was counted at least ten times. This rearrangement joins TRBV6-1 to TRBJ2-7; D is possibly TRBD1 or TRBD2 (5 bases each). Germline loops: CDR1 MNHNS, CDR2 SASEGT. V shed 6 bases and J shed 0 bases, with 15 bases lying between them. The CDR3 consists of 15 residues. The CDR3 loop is CASRFIGTPSYEQYF. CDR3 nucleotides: TGTGCCAGCAGGTTCATAGGGACCCCCTCCTACGAGCAGTACTTC.

CDR3 coding DNA: TGTGCCTGGAGTGGGCGGGTGGGTGCGGGAGTGGTGCAGTACTTC. It codes for CAWSGRVGAGVVQYF. The J gene is TRBJ2-7, the V gene TRBV7-2; 7 bases align to TRBD2. Germline V gives CDR1 SGHTA, CDR2 FQGNSA. CDR3 length: 15 amino acids. Losses at the gene ends were 11 bases for V and 9 bases for J; bases not matched to a gene: 22.

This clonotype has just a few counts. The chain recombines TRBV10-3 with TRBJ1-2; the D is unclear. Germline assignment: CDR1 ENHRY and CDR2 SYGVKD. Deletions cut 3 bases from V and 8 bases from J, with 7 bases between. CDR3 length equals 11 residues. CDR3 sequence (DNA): TGTGCCATCAGTGACGTGGGCGGCTACACCTTC. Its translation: CAISDVGGYTF.

CDR3 region: CASSPQGVASPDTQYF. CDR3 sequence (DNA): TGTGCCAGCAGTCCCCAGGGGGTAGCGTCTCCAGATACGCAGTATTTT. V and J are TRBV27 and TRBJ2-3, with 7 bases lining up with TRBD1. J gave up 4 bases and V 5 bases, and 12 bases lay outside the gene matches. The CDR3 sequence is 16 residues long. The germline CDR1 and CDR2 sequences are MNHEY and SMNVEV (reference sequence).

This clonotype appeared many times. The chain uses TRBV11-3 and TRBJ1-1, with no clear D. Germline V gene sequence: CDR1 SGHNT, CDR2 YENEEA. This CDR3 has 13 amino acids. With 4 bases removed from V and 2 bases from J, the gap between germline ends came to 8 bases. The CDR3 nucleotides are TGTGCCAGCAGCTCCCTGACTAACACTGAAGCTTTCTTT. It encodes CASSSLTNTEAFF.

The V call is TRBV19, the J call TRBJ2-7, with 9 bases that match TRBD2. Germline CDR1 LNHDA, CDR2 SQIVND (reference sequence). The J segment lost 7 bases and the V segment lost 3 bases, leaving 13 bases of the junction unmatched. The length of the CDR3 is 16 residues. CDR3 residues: CASSILPQVREGEQYF. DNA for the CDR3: TGTGCCAGTAGTATTCTACCCCAGGTGCGGGAGGGAGAGCAGTACTTC. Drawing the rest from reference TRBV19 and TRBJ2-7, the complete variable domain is DGGITQSPKYLFRKEGQNVTLSCEQNLNHDAMYWYRQDPGQGLRLIYYSQIVNDFQKGDIAEGYSVSREKKESFPLTVTSAQKNPTAFYLCASSILPQVREGEQYFGPGTRLTVT.

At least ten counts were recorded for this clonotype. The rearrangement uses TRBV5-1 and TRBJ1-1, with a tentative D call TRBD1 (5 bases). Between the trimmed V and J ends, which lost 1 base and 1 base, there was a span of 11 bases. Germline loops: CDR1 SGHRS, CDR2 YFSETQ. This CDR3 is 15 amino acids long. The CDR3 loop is CASSLMSGGNTEAFF. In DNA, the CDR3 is TGCGCCAGCAGCTTGATGTCCGGGGGGAACACTGAAGCTTTCTTT.

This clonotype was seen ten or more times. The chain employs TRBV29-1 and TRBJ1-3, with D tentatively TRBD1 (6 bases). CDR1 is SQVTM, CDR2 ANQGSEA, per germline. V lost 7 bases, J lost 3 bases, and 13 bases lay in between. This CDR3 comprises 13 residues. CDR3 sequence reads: CSAETGIGNTIYF. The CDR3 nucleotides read TGCAGCGCCGAAACAGGGATTGGAAACACCATATATTTT. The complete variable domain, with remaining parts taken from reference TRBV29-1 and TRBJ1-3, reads SAVISQKPSRDICQRGTSLTIQCQVDSQVTMMFWYRQQPGQSLTLIATANQGSEATYESGFVIDKFPISRPNLTFSTLTVSNMSPEDSSIYLCSAETGIGNTIYFGEGSWLTVV.

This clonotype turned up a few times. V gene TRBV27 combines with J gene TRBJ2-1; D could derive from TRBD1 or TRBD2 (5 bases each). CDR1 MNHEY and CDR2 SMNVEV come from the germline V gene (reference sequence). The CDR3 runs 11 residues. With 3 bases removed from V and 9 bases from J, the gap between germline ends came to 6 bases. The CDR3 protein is CASSFGTEQFF. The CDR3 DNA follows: TGTGCCAGCAGTTTCGGGACTGAGCAGTTCTTC.

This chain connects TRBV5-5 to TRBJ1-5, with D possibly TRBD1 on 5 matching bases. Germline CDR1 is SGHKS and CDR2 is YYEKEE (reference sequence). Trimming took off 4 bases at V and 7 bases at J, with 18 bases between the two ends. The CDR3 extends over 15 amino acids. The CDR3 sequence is CASSLSSGGWQPQHF. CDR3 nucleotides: TGTGCCAGCAGCCTAAGTTCTGGGGGTTGGCAGCCCCAGCATTTT.

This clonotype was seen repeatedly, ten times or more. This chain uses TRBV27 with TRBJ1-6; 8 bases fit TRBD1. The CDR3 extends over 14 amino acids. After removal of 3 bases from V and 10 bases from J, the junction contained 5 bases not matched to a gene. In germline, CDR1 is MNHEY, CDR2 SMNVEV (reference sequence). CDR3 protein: CASSFSRGHSPLHF. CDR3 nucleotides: TGTGCCAGCAGTTTTAGCAGGGGGCACTCACCCCTCCACTTT.

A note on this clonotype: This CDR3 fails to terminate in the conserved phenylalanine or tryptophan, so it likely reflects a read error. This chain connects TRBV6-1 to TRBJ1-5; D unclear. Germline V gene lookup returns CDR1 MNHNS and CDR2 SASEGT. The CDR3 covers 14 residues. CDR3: CAISEVFSDQPQHS. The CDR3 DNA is TGTGCCATCAGTGAGGTCTTTTCGGATCAGCCCCAGCATTCT.

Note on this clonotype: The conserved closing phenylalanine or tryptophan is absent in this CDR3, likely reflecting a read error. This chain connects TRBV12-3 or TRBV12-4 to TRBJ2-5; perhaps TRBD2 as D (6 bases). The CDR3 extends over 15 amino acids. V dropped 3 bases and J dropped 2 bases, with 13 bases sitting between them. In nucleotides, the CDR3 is TGTGCCAGCAGTTTTTCATTTGGGACTCAAGAGACCCAGTACTTA. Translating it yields CASSFSFGTQETQYL.

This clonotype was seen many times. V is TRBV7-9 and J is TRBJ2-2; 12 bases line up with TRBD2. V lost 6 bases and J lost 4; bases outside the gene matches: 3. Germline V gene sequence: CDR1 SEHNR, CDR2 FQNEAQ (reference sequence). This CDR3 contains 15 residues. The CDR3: CASRLAGGGTGELFF. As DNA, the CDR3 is TGTGCCAGCAGACTAGCGGGAGGAGGCACCGGGGAGCTGTTTTTT.

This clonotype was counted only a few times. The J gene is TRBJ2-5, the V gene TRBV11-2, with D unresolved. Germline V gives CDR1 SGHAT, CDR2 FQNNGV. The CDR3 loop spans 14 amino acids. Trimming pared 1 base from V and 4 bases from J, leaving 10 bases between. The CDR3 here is CASSLGAGGETQYF. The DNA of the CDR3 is TGTGCCAGCAGCTTAGGGGCAGGCGGAGAGACCCAGTACTTC. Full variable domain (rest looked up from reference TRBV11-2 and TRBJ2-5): EAGVAQSPRYKIIEKRQSVAFWCNPISGHATLYWYQQILGQGPKLLIQFQNNGVVDDSQLPKDRFSAERLKGVDSTLKIQPAKLEDSAVYLCASSLGAGGETQYFGPGTRLLVL.

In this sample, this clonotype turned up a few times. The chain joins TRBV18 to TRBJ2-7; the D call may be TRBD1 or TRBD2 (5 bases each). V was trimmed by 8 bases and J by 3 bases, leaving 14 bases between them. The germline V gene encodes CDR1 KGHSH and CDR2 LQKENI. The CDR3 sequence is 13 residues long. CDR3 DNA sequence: TGTGCCAGCCCCCCCGGGGCTAACTACGAGCAGTACTTC. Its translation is CASPPGANYEQYF.

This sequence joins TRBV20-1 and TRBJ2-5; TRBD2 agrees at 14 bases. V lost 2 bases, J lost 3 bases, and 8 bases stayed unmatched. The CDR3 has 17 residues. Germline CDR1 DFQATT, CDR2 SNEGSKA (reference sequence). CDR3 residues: CSARLLPGLAGEETQYF. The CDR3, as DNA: TGCAGTGCTAGACTACTACCGGGACTAGCGGGAGAAGAGACCCAGTACTTC.

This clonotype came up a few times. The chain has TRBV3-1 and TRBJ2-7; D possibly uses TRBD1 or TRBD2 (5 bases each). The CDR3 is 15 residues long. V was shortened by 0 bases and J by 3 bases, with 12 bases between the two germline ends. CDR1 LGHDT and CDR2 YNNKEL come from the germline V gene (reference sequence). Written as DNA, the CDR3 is TGTGCCAGCAGCCAAGATCTGGGGGTAGGCTACGAGCAGTACTTC. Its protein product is CASSQDLGVGYEQYF.

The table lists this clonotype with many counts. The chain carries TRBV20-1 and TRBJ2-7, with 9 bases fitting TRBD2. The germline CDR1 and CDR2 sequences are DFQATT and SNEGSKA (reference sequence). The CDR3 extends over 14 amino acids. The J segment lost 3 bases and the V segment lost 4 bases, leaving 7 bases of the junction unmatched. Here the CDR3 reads CSATREGKFYEQYF. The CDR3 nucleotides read TGCAGTGCTACGCGGGAGGGCAAATTCTACGAGCAGTACTTC.

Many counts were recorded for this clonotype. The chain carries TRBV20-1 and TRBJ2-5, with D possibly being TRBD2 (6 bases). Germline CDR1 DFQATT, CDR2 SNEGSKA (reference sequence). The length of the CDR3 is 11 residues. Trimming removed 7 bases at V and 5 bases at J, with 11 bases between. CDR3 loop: CSGRASETQYF. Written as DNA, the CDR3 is TGCAGTGGGAGGGCCAGTGAGACCCAGTACTTC.

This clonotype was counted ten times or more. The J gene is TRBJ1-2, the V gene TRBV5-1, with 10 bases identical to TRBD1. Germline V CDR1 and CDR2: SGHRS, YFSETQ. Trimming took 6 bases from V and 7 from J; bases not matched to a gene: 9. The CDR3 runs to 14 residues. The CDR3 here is CASNLDRGDRGYTF. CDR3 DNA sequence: TGCGCCAGCAACCTGGACAGGGGGGATCGTGGCTACACCTTC. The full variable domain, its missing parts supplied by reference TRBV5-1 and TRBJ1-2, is KAGVTQTPRYLIKTRGQQVTLSCSPISGHRSVSWYQQTPGQGLQFLFEYFSETQRNKGNFPGRFSGRQFSNSRSEMNVSTLELGDSALYLCASNLDRGDRGYTFGSGTRLTVV.

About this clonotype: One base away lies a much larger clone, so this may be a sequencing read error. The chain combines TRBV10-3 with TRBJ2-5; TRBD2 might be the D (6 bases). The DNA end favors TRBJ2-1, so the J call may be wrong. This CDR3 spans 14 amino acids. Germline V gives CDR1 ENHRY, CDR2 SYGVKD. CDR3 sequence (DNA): TGTGCCATCAGTGCGCCGGGCAGGGAGGAGACCCAGTTCTTC. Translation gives CAISAPGREETQFF.

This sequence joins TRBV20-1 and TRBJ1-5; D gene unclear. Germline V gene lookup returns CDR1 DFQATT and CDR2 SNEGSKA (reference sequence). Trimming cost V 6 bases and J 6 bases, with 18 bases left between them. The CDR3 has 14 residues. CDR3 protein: CSANSAEGGQPQHF. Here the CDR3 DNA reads TGCAGTGCAAACTCCGCGGAGGGAGGTCAGCCCCAGCATTTT.

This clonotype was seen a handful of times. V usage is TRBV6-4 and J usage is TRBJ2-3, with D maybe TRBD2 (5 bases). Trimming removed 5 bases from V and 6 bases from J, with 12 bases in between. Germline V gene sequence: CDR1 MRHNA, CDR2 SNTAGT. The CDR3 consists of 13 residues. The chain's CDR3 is CASSHDSGDTQYF. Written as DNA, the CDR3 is TGTGCCAGCAGTCACGACTCGGGGGATACGCAGTATTTT.